The next 9 T cell receptor beta chains were all read from a single sample in a study of spatial heterogeneity in lung cancer. TCRdb processed the 5' RACE reads anew with MiXCR; each CDR3 protein has one entry. Here the sample spans 20,000 to 30,000 distinct CDR3 sequences, 8.8% being singletons. Time point of the sample: sample taken at primary tumor resection. The study, taken as a whole, reports: Mutation tallies in tumors tracked expanded intratumoral alpha and beta TCR counts.

For these receptors, no antigen is known. The source material was lung tumor tissue, sampled at surgery. These receptors were taken from a male donor with early-stage non-small cell lung cancer.

The chain couples TRBV6-6 to TRBJ2-5; no clear D gene. Germline-derived CDR1 and CDR2 are MNHNY and SVGAGI (reference sequence). The V gene lost 7 bases and the J gene lost 2 bases, with 11 bases spanning the gap. The CDR3 is made up of 13 amino acids. CDR3 DNA: TGTGCCAGCAATCCGGACGTACAAGAGACCCAGTACTTC. This translates into CASNPDVQETQYF.

At least ten counts were recorded for this clonotype. The rearrangement joins TRBV7-8 to TRBJ2-2, with 8 bases that match TRBD1. Germline CDR1 is SGHVS and CDR2 is FQNEAQ. The CDR3 extends over 14 amino acids. J lost 6 bases, V lost 2 bases, and 2 bases had no gene match. The CDR3 DNA reads as TGTGCCAGCAGCTTACAGGGGGCTGCCGGGGAGCTGTTTTTT. It specifies CASSLQGAAGELFF.

The rearrangement uses TRBV2 and TRBJ2-2, with TRBD2 matching 12 bases. Unmatched junction bases numbered 2, after V lost 5 bases and J lost 4 bases. Germline V gene data show CDR1 as SNHLY and CDR2 as FYNNEI. CDR3 size: 15 residues. The CDR3 DNA is TGTGCCAGCAGTAAGACTAGCGGGGGCACCGGGGAGCTGTTTTTT. Translation: CASSKTSGGTGELFF.

The chain links TRBV5-1 to TRBJ2-3, with 7 bases fitting TRBD2. This CDR3 is built from 15 residues. From germline, CDR1 is SGHRS and CDR2 YFSETQ. After removal of 3 bases from V and 3 bases from J, the junction contained 7 bases not matched to a gene. CDR3 bases: TGCGCCAGCAGCTGGAGCGGGGTCCCTACAGATACGCAGTATTTT. This translates into CASSWSGVPTDTQYF.

There are a few counts of this clonotype. This chain connects TRBV6-6 to TRBJ2-7; TRBD2 matches 16 bases. The length of the CDR3 is 17 residues. Germline trimming cut 5 bases from V and 4 bases from J; bases unmatched to any gene: 8. The germline gives CDR1 MNHNY, CDR2 SVGAGI (reference sequence). The CDR3 region has the DNA TGTGCCAGCAGTACGCCGGGACTAGCGGGAGGGCCATACGAGCAGTACTTC. This sequence encodes CASSTPGLAGGPYEQYF.

This clonotype was found many times. V and J are TRBV14 and TRBJ1-1; D not resolved. Per the germline V gene, CDR1 is SGHDN and CDR2 is FVKESK. The CDR3 runs to 15 residues. V lost 0 bases and J 1 base, leaving 9 bases between the germline ends. The chain's CDR3 is CASSQDLTTNTEAFF. Written as DNA, the CDR3 is TGTGCCAGCAGCCAAGATCTGACAACGAACACTGAAGCTTTCTTT.

The sample holds a few counts of this clonotype. The chain joins TRBV7-3 to TRBJ2-1; 9 positions agree with TRBD2. The CDR3 runs 15 residues. V lost 1 base and J lost 8; bases outside the gene matches: 6. The V gene's germline CDR1 is SGHTA and CDR2 FQGTGA. The CDR3: CASSLMAGGPHEQFF. CDR3 DNA sequence: TGTGCCAGCAGCTTAATGGCGGGGGGGCCGCATGAGCAGTTCTTC.

There are many counts of this clonotype. J is TRBJ1-5 and V is TRBV10-3; TRBD1 matches 7 bases. CDR3 length: 17 amino acids. V was clipped by 3 bases and J by 7 bases; unmatched bases: 15. Germline values: CDR1 ENHRY, CDR2 SYGVKD. CDR3 residues: CAISDLGGGGQGQPQHF. Here the CDR3 DNA reads TGTGCCATCAGTGATCTGGGTGGAGGGGGCCAGGGGCAGCCCCAGCATTTT.

This clonotype is classed as medium-sized. This chain links TRBV28 with TRBJ2-1, with 8 bases identical to TRBD2. Trimming at V came to 7 bases and at J to 5 bases, leaving 10 bases not matched to a gene. The CDR3 has 15 residues. Germline CDR1 reads MDHEN; CDR2 reads SYDVKM. CDR3 sequence: CASTEAGAKDNEQFF. In DNA, the CDR3 is TGTGCCAGCACCGAAGCGGGAGCCAAGGACAATGAGCAGTTCTTC. Looking up the rest from reference TRBV28 and TRBJ2-1 gives the full variable domain: DVKVTQSSRYLVKRTGEKVFLECVQDMDHENMFWYRQDPGLGLRLIYFSYDVKMKEKGDIPEGYSVSREKKERFSLILESASTNQTSMYLCASTEAGAKDNEQFFGPGTRLTVL.